One and the same sample provided the 31 T cell receptor beta chains below, sequenced in a study of blood T cell repertoires in COVID-19. Using immunoSEQ multiplex PCR, the repertoire was profiled, and TCRdb retains in-frame clones only, with some absent. The data show around 470,000 clones, about 90% seen once. The material sequenced was PBMCs or T cells enriched from blood (not recorded which). Receptors were obtained from a man younger than 30 who had recovered from COVID-19.

The V gene is TRBV11-2, the J gene TRBJ2-7; TRBD2 matches 9 bases. The CDR3 runs 15 residues. V was pared by 0 bases and J by 7 bases, with 7 bases of the junction left unmatched. Looked up from germline, CDR1 is SGHAT and CDR2 is FQNNGV. In DNA form, the CDR3 reads TGTGCCAGCAGCTTAGAGTTAGCGGGAGTTTCGGAGCAGTACTTC. This encodes CASSLELAGVSEQYF.

The CDR3 DNA follows: TGTGCCAGCAGTTCCCAGGGGACCGGCTCCTACAATGAGCAGTTCTTC. This gives the protein CASSSQGTGSYNEQFF. The J gene is TRBJ2-1, the V gene TRBV28; weak D call: TRBD1 (6 bases). Germline lookup yields CDR1 MDHEN and CDR2 SYDVKM. V was pared by 4 bases and J by 0 bases, with 13 bases between. This CDR3 comprises 16 residues. The full variable domain, rest sourced from reference TRBV28 and TRBJ2-1, is DVKVTQSSRYLVKRTGEKVFLECVQDMDHENMFWYRQDPGLGLRLIYFSYDVKMKEKGDIPEGYSVSREKKERFSLILESASTNQTSMYLCASSSQGTGSYNEQFFGPGTRLTVL.

The CDR3: CAISESSRGPYEQYF. CDR3 in DNA: TGTGCCATCAGTGAGTCAAGTAGGGGCCCCTACGAGCAGTACTTC. This rearrangement joins TRBV10-3 to TRBJ2-7; perhaps TRBD1 as D (5 bases). Germline V gives CDR1 ENHRY, CDR2 SYGVKD. This CDR3 contains 15 residues. V shed 0 bases and J shed 2 bases, with 11 bases lying between them.

The rearrangement joins TRBV14 to TRBJ1-1; 7 nucleotides agree with TRBD1. Trimming took 2 bases from V and 5 from J; bases not matched to a gene: 11. This CDR3 is 16 amino acids long. Germline assignment: CDR1 SGHDN and CDR2 FVKESK. CDR3 DNA: TGTGCCAGCAGCCAAAACCAGGGGGGCTCTCATACTGAAGCTTTCTTT. This codes for CASSQNQGGSHTEAFF.

The chain recombines TRBV9 with TRBJ2-3, with 10 nucleotides matching TRBD2. This CDR3 is 17 amino acids long. CDR1 is SGDLS and CDR2 is YYNGEE in the germline V gene. The V segment lost 3 bases and the J segment 0 bases; nucleotides outside the gene matches: 7. CDR3 sequence reads: CASSDYLAGDSTDTQYF. CDR3 nucleotide sequence: TGTGCCAGCAGCGACTACCTAGCGGGGGATAGCACAGATACGCAGTATTTT.

The rearrangement joins TRBV30 to TRBJ1-5; D possibly corresponds to TRBD1 (6 bases). Germline loops: CDR1 GTSNPN, CDR2 SVGIG (reference sequence). Trimming took off 2 bases at V and 4 bases at J, with 9 bases between the two ends. The CDR3 runs 13 residues. CDR3 coding DNA: TGTGCCTGGAGTCGGGGGGCAAATCAGCCCCAGCATTTT. It translates to CAWSRGANQPQHF.

This clone was recorded once. The J gene is TRBJ1-1, the V gene TRBV5-5; 8 bases are shared with TRBD1. The length of the CDR3 is 13 residues. Unmatched junction bases numbered 4, after V lost 3 bases and J lost 6 bases. Germline lookup yields CDR1 SGHKS and CDR2 YYEKEE (reference sequence). CDR3 coding DNA: TGTGCCAGCAGCTGGGACAGGACCTCTGAAGCTTTCTTT. Translated, it gives CASSWDRTSEAFF.

This clone was recorded a few times. The chain couples TRBV5-4 to TRBJ2-5, with 7 bases identical to TRBD2. The V gene's germline CDR1 is SGHNT and CDR2 YYREEE (reference sequence). CDR3 size: 16 residues. The V and J ends lost 4 bases and 0 bases, in that order; junction bases with no gene match: 9. The CDR3 bases are TGTGCCAGCAGCCCAAAACGGGGGGTAAACCAAGAGACCCAGTACTTC. Encoded protein: CASSPKRGVNQETQYF.

The chain employs TRBV10-3 and TRBJ2-5, with D maybe TRBD1 (5 bases). The CDR3 has 13 residues. CDR1 is ENHRY, CDR2 SYGVKD, per germline. Trimming removed 6 bases from V and 1 base from J, with 9 bases in between. The CDR3 DNA reads as TGTGCCATCAGCGGACACCCCCAAGAGACCCAGTACTTC. This encodes CAISGHPQETQYF.

This clone was detected only once. The gene calls are TRBV3-1 (or the pseudogene TRBV3-2) and TRBJ1-2, with D possibly TRBD1 on 6 matching bases. Germline-derived CDR1 and CDR2 are LGHDT and YNNKEL (reference sequence). Trimming took 6 bases from V and 5 from J, leaving 16 bases between them. The CDR3 totals 14 residues. CDR3 in amino acids: CASRRTDFGYGYTF. In nucleotides, the CDR3 is TGTGCCAGCAGACGGACAGATTTCGGGTATGGCTACACCTTC.

V gene TRBV30 combines with J gene TRBJ2-7, with 12 bases matching TRBD2. V shed 3 bases and J 6 bases; nucleotides not matched to a gene: 6. Germline lookup yields CDR1 GTSNPN and CDR2 SVGIG (reference sequence). The CDR3 is 14 residues long. The CDR3 DNA is TGTGCCTGGAGGCTAGCGGGAGGGCCTGCCGAGCAGTACTTC. It translates to CAWRLAGGPAEQYF.

Written as DNA, the CDR3 is TGTGCCAGCAGCTTAGATGGGACAGATTATGTGGGCTACACCTTC. Protein sequence: CASSLDGTDYVGYTF. The V call is TRBV11-2, the J call TRBJ1-2; 7 bases match TRBD1. The CDR3 loop spans 15 amino acids. In germline, CDR1 is SGHAT, CDR2 FQNNGV. V shed 0 bases, J shed 8 bases, and the junction held 9 bases outside the gene matches.

The chain links TRBV5-6 to TRBJ1-1; TRBD1 might be the D (6 bases). CDR1 and CDR2 (germline): SGHDT, YYEEEE. The CDR3 runs to 14 residues. The V end lost 4 bases, the J end lost 4 bases, and 14 bases lay between the germline ends. CDR3 sequence: CASSAWTVGTEAFF. CDR3 nucleotides: TGTGCCAGCAGCGCCTGGACAGTCGGCACTGAAGCTTTCTTT.

The chain uses TRBV11-3 and TRBJ2-3; no clear D gene. V was cut by 2 bases and J by 3 bases, with 12 bases left in between. Germline V gene lookup returns CDR1 SGHNT and CDR2 YENEEA. The CDR3 contains 15 residues. DNA of the CDR3: TGTGCCAGCAGCTTACGAGCGAGGTCGACAGATACGCAGTATTTT. This codes for CASSLRARSTDTQYF.

This chain joins TRBV6-1 and TRBJ1-6, with 12 bases matching TRBD1. The V segment lost 4 bases and the J segment 8 bases; nucleotides outside the gene matches: 6. The CDR3 length is 16 residues. The V gene's germline CDR1 is MNHNS and CDR2 SASEGT. CDR3 in amino acids: CASSGGTGGFDSPLHF. The CDR3 DNA reads TGTGCCAGCAGTGGGGGGACAGGGGGCTTCGATTCACCCCTCCACTTT.

Here the CDR3 reads CASSLVGEGNQPQHF. For the CDR3, the DNA is TGTGCCAGCAGCTTGGTAGGGGAGGGCAATCAGCCCCAGCATTTT. The J gene is TRBJ1-5, the V gene TRBV5-6, with D perhaps matching TRBD1 (5 bases). The CDR3 totals 15 residues. From germline, CDR1 is SGHDT and CDR2 YYEEEE. The V and J ends lost 0 bases and 2 bases respectively, with 9 bases between them. Drawing the rest from reference TRBV5-6 and TRBJ1-5, the complete variable domain is DAGVTQSPTHLIKTRGQQVTLRCSPKSGHDTVSWYQQALGQGPQFIFQYYEEEERQRGNFPDRFSGHQFPNYSSELNVNALLLGDSALYLCASSLVGEGNQPQHFGDGTRLSIL.

The gene calls are TRBV28 and TRBJ2-7; D not resolved. Per germline, CDR1 MDHEN and CDR2 SYDVKM. The CDR3 has 13 residues. The V gene lost 8 bases and the J gene lost 0 bases, with 11 bases spanning the gap. CDR3 nucleotide sequence: TGTGCCAGCGGTGTGAGCACCTCCTACGAGCAGTACTTC. Translated: CASGVSTSYEQYF.

V gene TRBV7-8 combines with J gene TRBJ2-1; 8 nucleotides line up with TRBD2. CDR3 length: 17 residues. Germline lookup yields CDR1 SGHVS and CDR2 FQNEAQ. Unmatched junction bases numbered 13, after V lost 5 bases and J lost 4 bases. CDR3 coding DNA: TGTGCCAGCAGCATCGGACTAGCCCGCGGGGGTTACAATGAGCAGTTCTTC. Translated, it gives CASSIGLARGGYNEQFF.

This chain uses TRBV24-1 with TRBJ1-2; D possibly corresponds to TRBD1 (5 bases). V was clipped by 4 bases and J by 2 bases, with 10 bases between them. Germline-derived CDR1 and CDR2 are KGHDR and SFDVKD. The CDR3 runs 14 residues. CDR3 coding DNA: TGTGCCACCAGTGAGCCGGGACTGAACTATGGCTACACCTTC. It specifies CATSEPGLNYGYTF.

The V and J genes are TRBV19 and TRBJ1-1, with D maybe TRBD1 (5 bases). Trimming left V 5 bases short and J 3 bases short, with 22 bases between. The germline V gene encodes CDR1 LNHDA and CDR2 SQIVND (reference sequence). The length of the CDR3 is 17 residues. Here the CDR3 reads CASSPRAQPFPDTEAFF. In nucleotides, the CDR3 is TGTGCCAGTAGTCCCAGGGCGCAGCCTTTTCCGGACACTGAAGCTTTCTTT.

The rearrangement uses TRBV28 and TRBJ1-1, with 8 positions matching TRBD1. The germline gives CDR1 MDHEN, CDR2 SYDVKM. CDR3 length: 13 amino acids. The ends lost 7 bases at V and 7 bases at J; junction bases unmatched: 8. The CDR3 DNA reads as TGTGCCAGCAATGGACAGGGATATGTTGAAGCTTTCTTT. It specifies CASNGQGYVEAFF.

The chain employs TRBV11-3 and TRBJ2-7; D is ambiguous. Germline V gene sequence: CDR1 SGHNT, CDR2 YENEEA. The CDR3 extends over 14 amino acids. V lost 1 base and J 4 bases, leaving 11 bases between the germline ends. CDR3 sequence (DNA): TGTGCCAGCAGCTTAGCAGGCAGTACTTACGAGCAGTACTTC. This gives the protein CASSLAGSTYEQYF.

The chain uses TRBV5-1 and TRBJ1-6; TRBD1 aligns across 7 bases. Germline V gene sequence: CDR1 SGHRS, CDR2 YFSETQ. This CDR3 spans 14 amino acids. Germline trimming cut 3 bases from V and 8 bases from J; bases unmatched to any gene: 5. CDR3 nucleotides: TGCGCCAGCAGCTCCAGGGGGTCGGATTCACCCCTCCACTTT. Translating gives CASSSRGSDSPLHF.

The J gene is TRBJ2-2, the V gene TRBV9; D might be TRBD2 (6 bases). The CDR3 has 16 residues. CDR1 is SGDLS and CDR2 is YYNGEE in the germline V gene. V lost 3 bases, J lost 5 bases, and 17 bases lay in between. This chain's CDR3 is CASSASLRAGTGELFF. In DNA form, the CDR3 reads TGTGCCAGCAGCGCGAGCCTCAGGGCGGGAACCGGGGAGCTGTTTTTT.

The genes are TRBV6-5 and TRBJ1-5; weak D call: TRBD1 (6 bases). The CDR3 runs to 16 residues. V lost 1 base, J lost 3 bases, and 13 bases lay in between. From germline, CDR1 is MNHEY and CDR2 SVGAGI. The chain's CDR3 is CASSYYRTAVNQPQHF. CDR3 DNA: TGTGCCAGCAGTTACTATAGGACAGCAGTCAATCAGCCCCAGCATTTT.

V usage is TRBV9 and J usage is TRBJ1-3; D unclear. Germline CDR1 and CDR2: SGDLS and YYNGEE. Trimming pared 0 bases from V and 0 bases from J, leaving 13 bases between. This CDR3 has 17 amino acids. The DNA for the CDR3 is TGTGCCAGCAGCGTAGTCGGAGGTATAAGCTCTGGAAACACCATATATTTT. It encodes CASSVVGGISSGNTIYF.

The CDR3 DNA is TGTGCCAGCAGCTTTCCGGGACAGGGGATTGCCGGGGAGCTGTTTTTT. Residues: CASSFPGQGIAGELFF. The rearrangement joins TRBV7-9 to TRBJ2-2; TRBD1 matches at 10 bases. The germline V gene has CDR1 SEHNR and CDR2 FQNEAQ (reference sequence). V trimming: 3 bases; J trimming: 6 bases; junction bases outside the gene matches: 7. This CDR3 is built from 16 residues. Based on the CDR3 plus reference TRBV7-9 and TRBJ2-2, the full variable domain is DTGVSQNPRHKITKRGQNVTFRCDPISEHNRLYWYRQTLGQGPEFLTYFQNEAQLEKSRLLSDRFSAERPKGSFSTLEIQRTEQGDSAMYLCASSFPGQGIAGELFFGEGSRLTVL.

The sample holds one count of this clone. The CDR3 nucleotides read TGCGCCAGCAGCCAAGAGTGGCAGGGCCGGACCCAGTACTTC. As protein: CASSQEWQGRTQYF. The chain carries TRBV4-1 and TRBJ2-5; the D gene is possibly TRBD1 (5 bases). Trimming cost V 0 bases and J 7 bases, with 12 bases left between them. The CDR3 extends over 14 amino acids. Germline lookup yields CDR1 MGHRA and CDR2 YSYEKL.

The gene calls are TRBV27 and TRBJ2-3; D gene ambiguous. Between the trimmed V and J ends, which lost 6 bases and 5 bases, there was a span of 12 bases. The CDR3 is 13 residues long. CDR1 and CDR2 (germline): MNHEY, SMNVEV (reference sequence). The CDR3 DNA sequence: TGTGCCAGCAGGTTGGGCAGATTAGATACGCAGTATTTT. Protein sequence: CASRLGRLDTQYF.

The CDR3 here is CASSIPRDTQYF. CDR3 nucleotides: TGTGCCAGCAGCATTCCCCGGGATACGCAGTATTTT. V gene TRBV5-4 combines with J gene TRBJ2-3, with unresolved D. This CDR3 comprises 12 residues. Germline V lookup: CDR1 SGHNT, CDR2 YYREEE (reference sequence). V lost 4 bases to trimming and J lost 6 bases, with 9 bases between them.

The genes are TRBV2 and TRBJ2-3; weak D call: TRBD2 (6 bases). V was shortened by 5 bases and J by 0 bases, with 12 bases between the two germline ends. In germline, CDR1 is SNHLY, CDR2 FYNNEI. CDR3 length: 15 amino acids. The CDR3: CASSPSVTSTDTQYF. The CDR3 DNA reads TGTGCCAGCAGTCCTAGCGTAACTAGCACAGATACGCAGTATTTT.